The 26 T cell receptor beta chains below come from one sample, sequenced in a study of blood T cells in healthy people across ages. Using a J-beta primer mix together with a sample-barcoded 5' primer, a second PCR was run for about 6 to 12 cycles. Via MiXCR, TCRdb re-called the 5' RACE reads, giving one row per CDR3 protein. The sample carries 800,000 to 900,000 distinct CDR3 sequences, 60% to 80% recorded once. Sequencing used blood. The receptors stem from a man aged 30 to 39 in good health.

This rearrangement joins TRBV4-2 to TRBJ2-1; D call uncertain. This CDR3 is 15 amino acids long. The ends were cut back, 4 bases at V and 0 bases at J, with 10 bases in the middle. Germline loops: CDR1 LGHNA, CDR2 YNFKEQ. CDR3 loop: CASSLELGSYNEQFF. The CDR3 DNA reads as TGTGCCAGCAGCCTTGAGCTGGGCTCCTACAATGAGCAGTTCTTC.

CDR3 sequence: CAAWDNHSGANVLTF. CDR3 in DNA: TGTGCCGCTTGGGACAACCACTCTGGGGCCAACGTCCTGACTTTC. J is TRBJ2-6 and V is TRBV10-3; D may be TRBD1 (6 bases). Trimming took off 11 bases at V and 0 bases at J, with 14 bases between the two ends. Germline CDR1 and CDR2: ENHRY and SYGVKD. The CDR3 extends over 15 amino acids.

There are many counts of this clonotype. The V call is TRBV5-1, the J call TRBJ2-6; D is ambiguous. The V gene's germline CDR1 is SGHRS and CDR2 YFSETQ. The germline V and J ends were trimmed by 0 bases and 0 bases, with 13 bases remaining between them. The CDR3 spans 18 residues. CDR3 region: CASSLGVVRYSGANVLTF. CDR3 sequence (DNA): TGCGCCAGCAGCTTGGGTGTTGTCCGGTACTCTGGGGCCAACGTCCTGACTTTC. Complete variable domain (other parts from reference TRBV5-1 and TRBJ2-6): KAGVTQTPRYLIKTRGQQVTLSCSPISGHRSVSWYQQTPGQGLQFLFEYFSETQRNKGNFPGRFSGRQFSNSRSEMNVSTLELGDSALYLCASSLGVVRYSGANVLTFGAGSRLTVL.

CDR3 bases: TGTGCCAGCAGCCACCCCACTAGCTCCTACAATGAGCAGTTCTTC. Its translation: CASSHPTSSYNEQFF. V usage is TRBV7-3 and J usage is TRBJ2-1; TRBD2 might be the D (5 bases). V was pared by 5 bases and J by 0 bases, with 11 bases between. This CDR3 contains 15 residues. Per germline, CDR1 SGHTA and CDR2 FQGTGA.

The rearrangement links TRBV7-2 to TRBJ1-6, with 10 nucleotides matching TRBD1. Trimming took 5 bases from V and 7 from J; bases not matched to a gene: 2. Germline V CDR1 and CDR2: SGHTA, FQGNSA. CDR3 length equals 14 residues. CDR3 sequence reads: CASSVDRGNSPLHF. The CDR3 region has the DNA TGTGCCAGCAGCGTGGACAGGGGGAATTCACCCCTCCACTTT. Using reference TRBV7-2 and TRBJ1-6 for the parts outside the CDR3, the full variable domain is GAGVSQSPSNKVTEKGKDVELRCDPISGHTALYWYRQSLGQGLEFLIYFQGNSAPDKSGLPSDRFSAERTGGSVSTLTIQRTQQEDSAVYLCASSVDRGNSPLHFGNGTRLTVT.

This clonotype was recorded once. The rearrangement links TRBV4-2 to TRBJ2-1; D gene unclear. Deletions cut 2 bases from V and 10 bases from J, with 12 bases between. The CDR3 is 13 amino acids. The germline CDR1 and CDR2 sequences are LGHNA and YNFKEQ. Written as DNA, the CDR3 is TGTGCCAGCAGCCAACAGGAGACCTACGAGCAGTTCTTC. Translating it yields CASSQQETYEQFF.

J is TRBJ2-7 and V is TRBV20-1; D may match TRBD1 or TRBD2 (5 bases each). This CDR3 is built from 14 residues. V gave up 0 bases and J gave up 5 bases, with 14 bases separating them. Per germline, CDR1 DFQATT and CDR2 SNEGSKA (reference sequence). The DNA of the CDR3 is TGCAGTGCTAGAGAGGGGACGTTTCTTGACGAGCAGTACTTC. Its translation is CSAREGTFLDEQYF.

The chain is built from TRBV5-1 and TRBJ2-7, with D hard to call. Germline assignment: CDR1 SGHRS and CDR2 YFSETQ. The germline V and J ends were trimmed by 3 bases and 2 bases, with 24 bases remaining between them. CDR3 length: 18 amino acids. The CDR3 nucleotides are TGCGCCAGCAGCTCGACCCTCCGGTACAGTAGAGGAGCCTACGAGCAGTACTTC. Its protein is CASSSTLRYSRGAYEQYF. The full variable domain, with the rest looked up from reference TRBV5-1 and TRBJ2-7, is KAGVTQTPRYLIKTRGQQVTLSCSPISGHRSVSWYQQTPGQGLQFLFEYFSETQRNKGNFPGRFSGRQFSNSRSEMNVSTLELGDSALYLCASSSTLRYSRGAYEQYFGPGTRLTVT.

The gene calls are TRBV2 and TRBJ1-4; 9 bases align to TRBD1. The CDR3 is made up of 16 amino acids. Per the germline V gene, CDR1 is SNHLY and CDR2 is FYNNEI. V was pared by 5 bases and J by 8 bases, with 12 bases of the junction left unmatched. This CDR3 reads CASSYDRGKVKEKLFF. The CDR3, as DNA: TGTGCCAGCAGTTATGACAGGGGGAAAGTGAAGGAAAAACTGTTTTTT.

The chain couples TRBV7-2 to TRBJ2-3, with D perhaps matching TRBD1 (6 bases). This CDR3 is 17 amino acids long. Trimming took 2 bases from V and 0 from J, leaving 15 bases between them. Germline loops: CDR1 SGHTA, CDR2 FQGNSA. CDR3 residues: CASSLNTGGGSTDTQYF. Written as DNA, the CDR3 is TGTGCCAGCAGCTTAAATACTGGGGGCGGAAGCACAGATACGCAGTATTTT.

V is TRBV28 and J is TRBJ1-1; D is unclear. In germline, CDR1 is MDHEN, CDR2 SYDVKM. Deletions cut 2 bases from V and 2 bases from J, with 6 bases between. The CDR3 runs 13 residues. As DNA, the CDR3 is TGTGCCAGCAGTTTACCTGTAAACACTGAAGCTTTCTTT. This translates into CASSLPVNTEAFF.

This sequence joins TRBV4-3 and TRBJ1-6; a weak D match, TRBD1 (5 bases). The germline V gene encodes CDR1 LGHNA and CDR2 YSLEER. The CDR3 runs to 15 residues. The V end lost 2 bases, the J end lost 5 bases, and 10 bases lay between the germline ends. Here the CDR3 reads CASSQRQSNNSPLHF. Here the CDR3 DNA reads TGCGCCAGCAGCCAACGACAGAGCAATAATTCACCCCTCCACTTT.

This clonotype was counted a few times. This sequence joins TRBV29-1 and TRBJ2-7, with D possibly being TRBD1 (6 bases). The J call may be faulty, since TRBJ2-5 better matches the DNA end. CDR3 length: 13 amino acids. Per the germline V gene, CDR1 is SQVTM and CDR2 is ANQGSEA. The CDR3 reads CSVPTGFEETQYF. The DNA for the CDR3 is TGCAGCGTGCCAACAGGGTTTGAGGAGACCCAGTACTTC.

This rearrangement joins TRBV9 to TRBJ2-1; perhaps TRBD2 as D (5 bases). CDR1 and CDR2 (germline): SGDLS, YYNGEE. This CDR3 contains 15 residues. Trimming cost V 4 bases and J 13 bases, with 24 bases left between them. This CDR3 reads CASSPRVEVGETQFF. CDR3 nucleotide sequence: TGTGCCAGCAGCCCTAGAGTGGAGGTTGGAGAGACCCAGTTCTTC.

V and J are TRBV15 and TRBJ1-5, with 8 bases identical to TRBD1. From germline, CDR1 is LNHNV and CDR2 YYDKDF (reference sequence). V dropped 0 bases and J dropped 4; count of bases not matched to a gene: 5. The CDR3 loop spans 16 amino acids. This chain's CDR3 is CATSRELRQGNQPQHF. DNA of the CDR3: TGTGCCACCAGCAGAGAGCTGCGACAGGGGAATCAGCCCCAGCATTTT.

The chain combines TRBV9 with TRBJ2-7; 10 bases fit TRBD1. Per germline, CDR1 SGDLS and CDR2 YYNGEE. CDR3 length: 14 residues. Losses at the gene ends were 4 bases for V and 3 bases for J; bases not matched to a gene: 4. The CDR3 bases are TGTGCCAGCAGCCCATGGGACAGGGGCTACGAGCAGTACTTC. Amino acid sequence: CASSPWDRGYEQYF.

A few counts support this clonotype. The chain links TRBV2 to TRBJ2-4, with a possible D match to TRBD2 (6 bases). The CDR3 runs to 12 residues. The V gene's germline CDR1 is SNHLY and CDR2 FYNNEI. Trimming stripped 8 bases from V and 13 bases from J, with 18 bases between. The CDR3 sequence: CASGGPPGEQYF. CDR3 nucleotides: TGTGCCAGCGGGGGACCTCCGGGGGAGCAGTACTTC. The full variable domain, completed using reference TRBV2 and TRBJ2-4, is EPEVTQTPSHQVTQMGQEVILRCVPISNHLYFYWYRQILGQKVEFLVSFYNNEISEKSEIFDDQFSVERPDGSNFTLKIRSTKLEDSAMYFCASGGPPGEQYFGAGTRLSVL.

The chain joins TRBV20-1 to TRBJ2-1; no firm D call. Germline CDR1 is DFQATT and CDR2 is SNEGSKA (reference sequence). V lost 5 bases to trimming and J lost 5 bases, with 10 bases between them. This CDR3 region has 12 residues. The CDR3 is CSADRRHNEQFF. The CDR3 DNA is TGCAGTGCTGATAGACGCCACAATGAGCAGTTCTTC.

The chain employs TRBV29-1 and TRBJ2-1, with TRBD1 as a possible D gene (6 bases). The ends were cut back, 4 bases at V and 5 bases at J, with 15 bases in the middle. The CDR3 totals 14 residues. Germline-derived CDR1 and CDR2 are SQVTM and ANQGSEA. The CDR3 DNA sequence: TGCAGCGTTGGGTTTCAGGGGCTAAACAATGAGCAGTTCTTC. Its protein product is CSVGFQGLNNEQFF.

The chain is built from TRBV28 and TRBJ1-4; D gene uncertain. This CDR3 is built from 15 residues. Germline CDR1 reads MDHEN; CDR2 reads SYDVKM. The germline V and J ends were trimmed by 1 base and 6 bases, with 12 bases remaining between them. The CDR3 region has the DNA TGTGCCAGCAGTTTATCGATAGGACGGGATGAAAAACTGTTTTTT. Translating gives CASSLSIGRDEKLFF.

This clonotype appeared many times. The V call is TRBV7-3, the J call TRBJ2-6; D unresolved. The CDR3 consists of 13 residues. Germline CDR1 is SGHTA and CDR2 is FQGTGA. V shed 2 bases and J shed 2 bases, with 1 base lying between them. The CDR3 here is CASSLPGANVLTF. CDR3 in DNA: TGTGCCAGCAGCTTACCTGGGGCCAACGTCCTGACTTTC.

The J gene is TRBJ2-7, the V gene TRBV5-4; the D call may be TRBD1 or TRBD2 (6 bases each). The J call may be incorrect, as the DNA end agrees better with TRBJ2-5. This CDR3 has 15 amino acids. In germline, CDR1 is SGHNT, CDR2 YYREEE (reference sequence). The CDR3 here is CASSLERGGGGTQYF. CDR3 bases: TGTGCCAGCAGCTTGGAAAGGGGAGGAGGGGGGACCCAGTACTTC.

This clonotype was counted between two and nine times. DNA for the CDR3: TGTGCCAGCAGCTCAGCCGCTACCGGGACACCGTACAATGAGCAGTTCTTC. Translating gives CASSSAATGTPYNEQFF. The chain employs TRBV7-9 and TRBJ2-1, with D possibly being TRBD1 (6 bases). This CDR3 is built from 17 residues. Germline V gives CDR1 SEHNR, CDR2 FQNEAQ (reference sequence). Trimming cost V 4 bases and J 4 bases, with 20 bases left between them. Complete variable domain (other parts from reference TRBV7-9 and TRBJ2-1): DTGVSQNPRHKITKRGQNVTFRCDPISEHNRLYWYRQTLGQGPEFLTYFQNEAQLEKSRLLSDRFSAERPKGSFSTLEIQRTEQGDSAMYLCASSSAATGTPYNEQFFGPGTRLTVL.

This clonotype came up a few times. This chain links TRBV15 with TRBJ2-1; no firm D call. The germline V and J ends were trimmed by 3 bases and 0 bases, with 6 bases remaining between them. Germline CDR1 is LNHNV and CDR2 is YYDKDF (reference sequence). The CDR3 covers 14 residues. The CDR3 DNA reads TGTGCCACCAGCAGCCTGGGCTCCTACAATGAGCAGTTCTTC. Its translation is CATSSLGSYNEQFF.

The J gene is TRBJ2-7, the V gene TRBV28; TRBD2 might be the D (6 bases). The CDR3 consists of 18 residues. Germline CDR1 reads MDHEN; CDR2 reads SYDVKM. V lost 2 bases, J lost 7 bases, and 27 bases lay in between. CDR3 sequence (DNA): TGTGCCAGCAGTTTACCCCCGGGCAGGTACGGACTACGTCGGGAGCAGTACTTC. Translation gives CASSLPPGRYGLRREQYF.

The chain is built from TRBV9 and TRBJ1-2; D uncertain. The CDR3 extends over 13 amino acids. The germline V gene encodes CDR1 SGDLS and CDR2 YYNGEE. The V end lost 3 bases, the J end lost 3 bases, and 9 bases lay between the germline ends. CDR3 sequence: CASSDGRDYGYTF. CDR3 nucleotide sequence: TGTGCCAGCAGCGACGGACGGGACTATGGCTACACCTTC.